The TCR beta chain described here comes from a study of type 1 regulatory T cells. On the study more broadly: This in vitro CD4 product, T-allo10, is enriched for Tr1 cells and alloantigen-specific.

Notes on this clonotype: Its specificity is not known.

CDR1 SEHNR and CDR2 FQNEAQ come from the germline V gene (reference sequence). V shed 5 bases, J shed 5 bases, and the junction held 9 bases outside the gene matches. The CDR3 spans 15 residues. TCRdb reanalysed the reads using MiXCR and keeps one entry per CDR3 protein. Counted here are around 65,000 distinct CDR3 sequences, 49% occurring once; the ten biggest clones make up more than 2%. The sequenced material came from cultured non-Tr1 T cells, either the whole culture or a sorted T cell fraction (not recorded which). The clonotype originates from a human donor in good health. V usage is TRBV7-9 and J usage is TRBJ2-5, with 9 positions matching TRBD1. In DNA, the CDR3 is TGTGCCAGCAGCCCTACAGCGGGGACAGGGGAGACCCAGTACTTC. Its translation is CASSPTAGTGETQYF.